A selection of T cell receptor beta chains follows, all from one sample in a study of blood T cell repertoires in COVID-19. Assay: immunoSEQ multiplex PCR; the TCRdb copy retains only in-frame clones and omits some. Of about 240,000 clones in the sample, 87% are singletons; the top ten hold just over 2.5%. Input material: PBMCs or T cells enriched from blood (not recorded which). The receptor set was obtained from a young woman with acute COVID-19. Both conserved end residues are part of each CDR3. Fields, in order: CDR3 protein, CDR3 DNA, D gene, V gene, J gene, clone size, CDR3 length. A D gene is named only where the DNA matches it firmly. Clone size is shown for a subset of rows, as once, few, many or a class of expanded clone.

CASSQSKFGDREGFFYNSPLHF,TGCGCCAGCAGTCAATCAAAATTTGGGGACAGGGAAGGGTTTTTCTATAATTCACCCCTCCACTTT,TRBD1,TRBV23-1,TRBJ1-6,-,22
CASSESGGFTGELFF,TGTGCCAGCAGTGAAAGCGGGGGGTTCACCGGGGAGCTGTTTTTT,TRBD2,TRBV6-1,TRBJ2-2,-,15
CASSSRQGFSYEQYF,TGTGCCAGCAGTTCCAGACAGGGGTTTTCCTACGAGCAGTACTTC,TRBD1,TRBV27,TRBJ2-7,-,15
CASSRGYRRQALVGTF,TGTGCCAGCAGCCGAGGGTATAGGCGACAGGCTCTGGTCGGCACCTTC,-,TRBV21-1,TRBJ1-2,once,16
CASSEGGPAYEQYF,TGTGCCAGCAGTGAAGGGGGGCCAGCCTACGAGCAGTACTTC,-,TRBV2,TRBJ2-7,-,14
CASTVTGGIGELFF,TGTGCCAGTACCGTGACAGGGGGCATCGGGGAGCTGTTTTTT,TRBD1,TRBV19,TRBJ2-2,-,14
CASSLRGGNEQFF,TGTGCCAGCAGCCTGCGGGGGGGGAATGAGCAGTTCTTC,TRBD2,TRBV11-3,TRBJ2-1,-,13
CASSYSMREPQHF,TGTGCCAGCAGCTACTCGATGAGGGAGCCCCAGCATTTT,-,TRBV7-2,TRBJ1-5,-,13
CASSYLQAEEQFF,TGTGCCAGCAGTTACTTACAGGCTGAGGAGCAGTTCTTC,-,TRBV6-5,TRBJ2-1,-,13
CASSISLAGGRSEQFF,TGTGCCAGTAGTATCTCGTTAGCGGGGGGGCGGAGTGAGCAGTTCTTC,TRBD2,TRBV19,TRBJ2-1,-,16
CASSYLGQPVYEQYF,TGTGCCAGCAGCTACCTAGGACAGCCTGTCTACGAGCAGTACTTC,-,TRBV7-9,TRBJ2-7,-,15
CASSPTGGSNEKLFF,TGTGCCAGCAGCCCGACGGGGGGTAGTAATGAAAAACTGTTTTTT,-,TRBV5-4,TRBJ1-4,-,15
CASSPIRTSGGYLQFF,TGTGCCAGCAGCCCCATTCGGACTAGCGGGGGATATCTGCAGTTCTTC,TRBD2,TRBV5-6,TRBJ2-1,-,16
CAWETDRGGNTIYF,TGTGCCTGGGAGACCGACAGGGGGGGAAACACCATATATTTT,TRBD1,TRBV30,TRBJ1-3,-,14
CAWSVVRAREQYF,TGTGCCTGGAGTGTAGTCAGGGCCCGCGAGCAGTACTTC,-,TRBV30,TRBJ2-7,-,13
CASSQVLTSHTDTQYF,TGCGCCAGCAGCCAAGTCTTGACTAGCCACACAGATACGCAGTATTTT,TRBD2,TRBV4-3,TRBJ2-3,-,16
CAISESVGQGMPNTEAFF,TGTGCCATCAGTGAGTCGGTGGGACAGGGAATGCCGAACACTGAAGCTTTCTTT,TRBD1,TRBV10-3,TRBJ1-1,many,18
CASSLGRQAPPYTF,TGCGCCAGCAGCTTGGGCAGGCAGGCACCTCCCTACACCTTC,-,TRBV5-1,TRBJ1-2,once,14
CASSLRRGPDEQFF,TGTGCCAGCAGCTTACGCAGGGGGCCGGATGAGCAGTTCTTC,TRBD1,TRBV13,TRBJ2-1,-,14
CAWKAGVSPDTQYF,TGTGCCTGGAAAGCGGGGGTCTCCCCAGATACGCAGTATTTT,TRBD2,TRBV30,TRBJ2-3,-,14
CASSPAEAASGRQYF,TGTGCCAGCAGCCCGGCCGAGGCAGCAAGCGGGAGGCAGTACTTC,TRBD2,TRBV6-2/TRBV6-3,TRBJ2-7,-,15
CASSLAGQAQYGYTF,TGCGCCAGCAGCTTAGCAGGACAGGCGCAATATGGCTACACCTTC,TRBD1,TRBV5-1,TRBJ1-2,-,15
CASSLNTGNTIYF,TGTGCCAGCAGTTTAAACACCGGAAACACCATATATTTT,-,TRBV27,TRBJ1-3,-,13
CASSWGDRRYGYTF,TGTGCCAGCAGTTGGGGGGACAGGCGGTATGGCTACACCTTC,TRBD1,TRBV6-5,TRBJ1-2,-,14
CASSFLPVDRGDHEQYF,TGTGCCAGCAGCTTCTTACCCGTAGACAGGGGGGACCACGAGCAGTACTTC,TRBD1,TRBV5-5,TRBJ2-7,once,17
CASSDKAGGTDTQYF,TGTGCCAGCAGTGACAAAGCGGGGGGGACAGATACGCAGTATTTT,TRBD2,TRBV6-1,TRBJ2-3,-,15
CASSLGGLRTDTQYF,TGTGCCAGCAGCTTAGGAGGATTGCGCACAGATACGCAGTATTTT,-,TRBV11-2,TRBJ2-3,many,15
CASSIGPRRDTEAFF,TGTGCCAGTAGTATAGGCCCCCGACGGGACACTGAAGCTTTCTTT,-,TRBV19,TRBJ1-1,-,15
CASSSTSTDTQYF,TGTGCCAGCAGTTCCACTTCCACAGATACGCAGTATTTT,-,TRBV6-5,TRBJ2-3,once,13
CASRTGQYTEAFF,TGTGCCAGCAGAACCGGACAGTACACTGAAGCTTTCTTT,-,TRBV5-5,TRBJ1-1,-,13
CASSSQGAGHNEQFF,TGTGCCAGCAGTTCTCAGGGTGCTGGGCACAATGAGCAGTTCTTC,-,TRBV7-2,TRBJ2-1,-,15
CASSRSQGGGSPLHF,TGTGCCAGTAGTCGAAGTCAGGGGGGTGGGTCACCCCTCCACTTT,TRBD1,TRBV19,TRBJ1-6,-,15
CASSLGTGAQPQHF,TGTGCCAGCAGCCTAGGGACAGGGGCTCAGCCCCAGCATTTT,TRBD1,TRBV13,TRBJ1-5,-,14